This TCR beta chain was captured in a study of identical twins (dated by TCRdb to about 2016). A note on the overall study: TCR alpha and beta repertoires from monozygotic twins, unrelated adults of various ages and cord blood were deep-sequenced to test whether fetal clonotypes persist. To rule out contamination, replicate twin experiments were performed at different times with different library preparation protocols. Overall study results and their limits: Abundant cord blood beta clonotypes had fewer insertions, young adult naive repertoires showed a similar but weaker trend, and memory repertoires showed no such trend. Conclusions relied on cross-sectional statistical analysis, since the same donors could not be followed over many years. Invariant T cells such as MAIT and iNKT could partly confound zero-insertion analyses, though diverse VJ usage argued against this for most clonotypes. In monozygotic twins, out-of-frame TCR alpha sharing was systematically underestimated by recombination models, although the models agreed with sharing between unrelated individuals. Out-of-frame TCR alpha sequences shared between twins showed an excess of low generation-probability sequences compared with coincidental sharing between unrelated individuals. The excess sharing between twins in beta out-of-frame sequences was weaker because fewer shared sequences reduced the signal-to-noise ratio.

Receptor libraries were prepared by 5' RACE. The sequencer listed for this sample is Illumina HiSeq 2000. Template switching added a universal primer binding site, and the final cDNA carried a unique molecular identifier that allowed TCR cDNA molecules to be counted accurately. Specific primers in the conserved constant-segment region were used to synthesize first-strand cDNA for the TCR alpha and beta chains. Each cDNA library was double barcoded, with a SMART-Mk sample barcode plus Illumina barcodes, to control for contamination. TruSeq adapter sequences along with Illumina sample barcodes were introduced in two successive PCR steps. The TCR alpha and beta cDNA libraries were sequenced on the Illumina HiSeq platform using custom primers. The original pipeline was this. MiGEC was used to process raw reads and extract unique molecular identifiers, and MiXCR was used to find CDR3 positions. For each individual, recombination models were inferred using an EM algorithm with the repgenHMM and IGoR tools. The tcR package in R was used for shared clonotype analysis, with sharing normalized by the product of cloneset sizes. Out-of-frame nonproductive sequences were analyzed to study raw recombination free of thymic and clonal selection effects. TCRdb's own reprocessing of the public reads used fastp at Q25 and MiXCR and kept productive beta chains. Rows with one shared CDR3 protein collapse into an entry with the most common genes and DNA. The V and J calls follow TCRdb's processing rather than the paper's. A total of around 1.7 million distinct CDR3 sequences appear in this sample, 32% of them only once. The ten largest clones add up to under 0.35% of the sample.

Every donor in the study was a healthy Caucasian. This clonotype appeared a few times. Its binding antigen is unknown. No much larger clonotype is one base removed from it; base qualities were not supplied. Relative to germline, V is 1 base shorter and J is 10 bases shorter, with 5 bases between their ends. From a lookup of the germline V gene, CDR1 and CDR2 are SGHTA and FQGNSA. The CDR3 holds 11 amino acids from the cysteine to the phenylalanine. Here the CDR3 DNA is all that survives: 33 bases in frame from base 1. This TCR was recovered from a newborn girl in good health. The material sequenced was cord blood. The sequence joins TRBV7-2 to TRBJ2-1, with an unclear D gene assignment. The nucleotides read TGTGCCAGCAGCTTAGGAGAAGAGCAGTTCTTC. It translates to CASSLGEEQFF. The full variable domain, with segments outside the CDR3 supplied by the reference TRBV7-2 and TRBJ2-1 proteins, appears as GAGVSQSPSNKVTEKGKDVELRCDPISGHTALYWYRQSLGQGLEFLIYFQGNSAPDKSGLPSDRFSAERTGGSVSTLTIQRTQQEDSAVYLCASSLGEEQFFGPGTRLTVL.